These T cell receptor beta chains were read from a single sample in a study of graft-versus-host responses after intestinal transplantation. Their antigen targets remain unknown. Using immunoSEQ multiplex PCR, the repertoire was profiled, and TCRdb retains in-frame clones only, with some absent. The top ten hold under 0.3% of the sample, which has about 110,000 clones, roughly 92% seen once. The material was unstimulated CD4+ T cells sorted from spleen or lymph node cells, obtained before transplant. The receptors here all came from a human donor who was the organ donor for an intestinal transplant. Each CDR3 is given with its conserved first and last residue. Fields, in order: V gene, D gene, clone size, J gene, CDR3 protein, CDR3 DNA. D genes are given only for firm matches. For some rows the clone size is stated as once, few or many, or as a class when expanded; others skip it.

TRBV19	.	.	TRBJ2-1	CASSMWGWGPQPPNEQFF	TGTGCCAGTAGTATGTGGGGCTGGGGTCCTCAACCACCCAATGAGCAGTTCTTC
TRBV2	.	.	TRBJ1-1	CASTGETEAFF	TGTGCCAGCACAGGGGAAACTGAAGCTTTCTTT
TRBV6-1	.	.	TRBJ1-1	CASSDRGGNTEAFF	TGTGCCAGCAGTGACCGGGGAGGGAACACTGAAGCTTTCTTT
TRBV7-9	.	.	TRBJ1-4	CASSLVLSGVEKLFF	TGTGCCAGCAGCTTAGTTCTCTCGGGAGTCGAAAAACTGTTTTTT
TRBV5-1	TRBD1	.	TRBJ2-1	CASSLGQGNEQFF	TGCGCCAGCAGCCTGGGACAGGGCAATGAGCAGTTCTTC
TRBV19	.	.	TRBJ2-6	CASSIIPALSSGANVLTF	TGTGCCAGTAGTATAATACCAGCATTAAGCTCTGGGGCCAACGTCCTGACTTTC
TRBV19	TRBD1	few	TRBJ2-1	CASSLQGAHNEQFF	TGTGCCAGTAGTCTCCAGGGGGCACACAATGAGCAGTTCTTC
TRBV28	.	few	TRBJ1-2	CASSTPAGSYGYTF	TGTGCCAGCAGTACTCCCGCAGGGAGCTATGGCTACACCTTC
TRBV18	.	.	TRBJ1-1	CASSIDLDRRNTEAFF	TGTGCCAGCTCGATCGACCTTGACAGGAGGAACACTGAAGCTTTCTTT
TRBV6-5	TRBD1	.	TRBJ2-7	CASRGQLVEQYF	TGTGCCAGCAGGGGACAGTTGGTCGAGCAGTACTTC
TRBV5-8	.	.	TRBJ2-7	CASSLRLTPYEQYF	TGTGCCAGCAGCTTGAGGCTAACGCCCTACGAGCAGTACTTC
TRBV2	TRBD1	.	TRBJ1-5	CASSRDRGGNQPQHF	TGTGCCAGCAGTCGGGACAGGGGTGGCAATCAGCCCCAGCATTTT
TRBV20-1	TRBD1	.	TRBJ1-2	CSARQGHGYTF	TGCAGTGCTCGACAGGGTCATGGCTACACCTTC
TRBV19	.	.	TRBJ2-3	CASSIRQSTDTQYF	TGTGCCAGTAGTATAAGACAGAGCACAGATACGCAGTATTTT
TRBV11-2	.	.	TRBJ2-7	CASSQKLEGHAYEQYF	TGTGCCAGCAGCCAAAAGCTGGAGGGCCATGCTTACGAGCAGTACTTC
TRBV5-4	.	.	TRBJ2-3	CASSPEGRGGDTQYF	TGTGCCAGCAGCCCTGAGGGCAGGGGGGGAGATACGCAGTATTTT
TRBV5-4	TRBD2	.	TRBJ2-7	CASSLGSGGLYEQYF	TGTGCCAGCAGCTTGGGGTCGGGAGGGCTCTACGAGCAGTACTTC
TRBV11-3	.	.	TRBJ2-7	CASSLRDSYEQYF	TGTGCCAGCAGCTTGAGAGACAGCTACGAGCAGTACTTC
TRBV6-6	TRBD2	few	TRBJ2-7	CASSYVPGGAYEQYF	TGTGCCAGCAGTTACGTCCCGGGGGGAGCCTACGAGCAGTACTTC
TRBV7-9	.	.	TRBJ2-1	CASSLSGTDYNEQFF	TGTGCCAGCAGCTTAAGCGGGACAGACTACAATGAGCAGTTCTTC
TRBV18	TRBD1	once	TRBJ1-2	CASSPQQGGGYTF	TGTGCCAGCTCACCACAACAGGGGGGAGGCTACACCTTC
TRBV5-4	.	.	TRBJ2-1	CASSLALSSYNEQFF	TGTGCCAGCAGCTTGGCCTTGAGCTCCTACAATGAGCAGTTCTTC
TRBV11-2	TRBD2	.	TRBJ2-3	CASSPEVAGTQYF	TGTGCCAGCAGCCCAGAGGTAGCGGGGACGCAGTATTTT
TRBV7-9	.	.	TRBJ2-7	CASSLTGAYEQYF	TGTGCCAGCAGCCTGACAGGAGCCTACGAGCAGTACTTC
TRBV9	.	.	TRBJ2-7	CASSPAAGSSYEQYF	TGTGCCAGCAGCCCAGCAGCGGGTAGCTCCTACGAGCAGTACTTC
TRBV18	.	.	TRBJ2-1	CASSPVQAYNEQFF	TGTGCCAGCTCACCTGTCCAAGCCTACAATGAGCAGTTCTTC
TRBV29-1	.	.	TRBJ2-1	CSVVVANDNEQFF	TGCAGCGTTGTGGTCGCAAATGACAATGAGCAGTTCTTC
TRBV15	.	.	TRBJ2-2	CATSRDGGIGGELFF	TGTGCCACCAGCAGAGATGGGGGAATCGGCGGGGAGCTGTTTTTT
TRBV2	.	.	TRBJ1-2	CASRPSTNGYTF	TGTGCCAGCAGGCCGTCGACGAATGGCTACACCTTC
TRBV7-9	.	.	TRBJ2-7	CASSLDLGSYEQYF	TGTGCCAGCAGCTTAGACCTAGGCTCCTACGAGCAGTACTTC
TRBV7-2	TRBD1	.	TRBJ2-7	CASSSQPGQGYEQYF	TGTGCCAGCAGCTCACAACCGGGACAGGGCTACGAGCAGTACTTC
TRBV4-1	TRBD1	.	TRBJ1-1	CASSRLRTGMNTEAFF	TGCGCCAGCAGCCGACTCCGGACAGGGATGAACACTGAAGCTTTCTTT
TRBV5-1	TRBD2	.	TRBJ2-4	CASSLGTSGMIQYF	TGCGCCAGCAGCTTGGGGACTAGCGGAATGATTCAGTACTTC
TRBV1	.	.	TRBJ2-3	CTSCTRRTSTDTQYF	TGCACCAGCTGTACGCGGAGAACTAGCACAGATACGCAGTATTTT
TRBV30	.	.	TRBJ2-7	CAWSLNNEQYF	TGTGCCTGGTCCCTTAATAACGAGCAGTACTTC